The 17 T cell receptor beta chains below all came from one sample that was sequenced in a study of T-cell memory formation after mild COVID-19. From the 5' RACE reads, TCRdb called clonotypes with MiXCR, one entry per CDR3 protein. The sample carries about 560,000 distinct CDR3 sequences, 15% to 20% recorded once. The sequencing input was PBMCs or a T cell subset sorted from them (not recorded which). The receptors stem from an adult woman who had mild COVID-19 (a few samples of this study predate the infection). Cell type and time point are not known.

This clonotype has a handful of counts. V is TRBV12-3 or TRBV12-4 and J is TRBJ2-1; 7 nucleotides match TRBD2. J gave up 9 bases and V 6 bases, and 5 bases lay outside the gene matches. The CDR3 has 12 amino acids. The CDR3 region has the DNA TGTGCCAGCAGACTAGCGACGCCTGAGCAGTTCTTC. It codes for CASRLATPEQFF.

In nucleotides, the CDR3 is TGTGCCAGCAGCTTCGACAGGGTAAAGCCTTATGGCTACACCTTC. Its protein product is CASSFDRVKPYGYTF. The chain combines TRBV5-6 with TRBJ1-2; 7 nucleotides agree with TRBD1. CDR1 SGHDT and CDR2 YYEEEE come from the germline V gene. J gave up 5 bases and V 2 bases, and 9 bases lay outside the gene matches. CDR3 length: 15 residues.

The chain employs TRBV29-1 and TRBJ1-2; 7 bases line up with TRBD1. The trim removed 5 bases at V and 3 bases at J, leaving 9 bases unmatched. Germline V gives CDR1 SQVTM, CDR2 ANQGSEA. The CDR3 runs to 14 residues. The CDR3 coding sequence is TGCAGCGTTACCGCGACTACAGGGGACTATGGCTACACCTTC. It specifies CSVTATTGDYGYTF.

This clonotype turned up a few times. This chain links TRBV4-2 with TRBJ1-5; D gene uncertain. The germline V gene has CDR1 LGHNA and CDR2 YNFKEQ. The CDR3 is 19 residues long. The V end was cut by 0 bases, the J end by 0 bases, with 18 bases between. CDR3 sequence (DNA): TGTGCCAGCAGCCAAGATACCCCGGGGAGGCACCATAGCAATCAGCCCCAGCATTTT. It translates to CASSQDTPGRHHSNQPQHF.

This chain joins TRBV30 and TRBJ2-7; D assignment may be TRBD1 or TRBD2 (5 bases each). The V end lost 2 bases, the J end lost 1 base, and 15 bases lay between the germline ends. Germline V CDR1 and CDR2: GTSNPN, SVGIG (reference sequence). The CDR3 has 15 amino acids. The CDR3 bases are TGTGCCTGGAGTAGGGGACCGATGAGGTCCTACGAGCAGTACTTC. Translated, it gives CAWSRGPMRSYEQYF.

The rearrangement joins TRBV11-2 to TRBJ1-1; 8 bases are a match to TRBD1. V was pared by 4 bases and J by 11 bases, with 6 bases of the junction left unmatched. The CDR3 totals 12 residues. Germline loops: CDR1 SGHAT, CDR2 FQNNGV. For the CDR3, the DNA is TGTGCCAGCAGCTCCATACAGGGGGTGGCTTTCTTT. Translation gives CASSSIQGVAFF.

This clonotype was recorded a few times. The rearrangement uses TRBV18 and TRBJ2-2, with 8 bases aligning to TRBD1. Germline V gives CDR1 KGHSH, CDR2 LQKENI. The CDR3 length is 16 residues. J was trimmed by 1 base and V by 4 bases; bases with no gene match: 5. The CDR3 DNA sequence: TGTGCCAGCTCACGTACCGGGACAGGGAACACCGGGGAGCTGTTTTTT. This encodes CASSRTGTGNTGELFF.

This clonotype was counted a few times. The J gene is TRBJ2-2, the V gene TRBV9, with 7 positions matching TRBD2. The germline V gene has CDR1 SGDLS and CDR2 YYNGEE. J gave up 4 bases and V 7 bases, and 16 bases lay outside the gene matches. CDR3 length: 17 residues. This chain's CDR3 is CASRLGSAGDPTGELFF. CDR3 DNA sequence: TGTGCCAGCCGTCTGGGGTCGGCGGGGGACCCCACCGGGGAGCTGTTTTTT.

This clonotype was found a few times. The rearrangement links TRBV5-1 to TRBJ2-2; D gene unclear. Trimming stripped 3 bases from V and 4 bases from J, with 13 bases between. The CDR3 length is 15 residues. Germline V gene data show CDR1 as SGHRS and CDR2 as YFSETQ. The CDR3 nucleotides are TGCGCCAGCAGCTCCCTCGAAGGTTCCACCGGGGAGCTGTTTTTT. This translates into CASSSLEGSTGELFF.

The chain links TRBV24-1 to TRBJ1-2; TRBD1 agrees at 8 bases. This CDR3 region has 12 residues. The V gene end was trimmed by 4 bases and the J gene end by 10 bases; junction bases not matched to a gene: 4. CDR1 and CDR2 (germline): KGHDR, SFDVKD. The CDR3 DNA is TGTGCCACCAGTGACTGGACAGGGAACTACACCTTC. It specifies CATSDWTGNYTF.

The chain recombines TRBV20-1 with TRBJ1-5; 7 bases align to TRBD1. The V gene's germline CDR1 is DFQATT and CDR2 SNEGSKA (reference sequence). The CDR3 runs 16 residues. With V trimmed by 5 bases and J by 2 bases, 12 bases remained unmatched. The CDR3 coding sequence is TGCAGTGCTGGAGGGGGCCCCGGGACAGGCAATCAGCCCCAGCATTTT. Protein: CSAGGGPGTGNQPQHF.

The V call is TRBV21-1, the J call TRBJ2-3; TRBD1, the table's D call, lacks a check against the DNA. TRBV21-1 is termed a pseudogene. The CDR3 consists of 17 residues. The CDR3 reads CASSKVLGQGLTDTQYF. In DNA, the CDR3 is TGTGCCAGCAGCAAAGTTTTGGGACAGGGCCTCACAGATACGCAGTATTTT.

This clonotype was picked up a small number of times. This chain joins TRBV12-3 or TRBV12-4 and TRBJ1-1; perhaps TRBD1 as D (5 bases). V was pared by 3 bases and J by 1 base, with 12 bases between. The CDR3 extends over 15 amino acids. The CDR3 is CASSFRGSGNTEAFF. CDR3 sequence (DNA): TGTGCCAGCAGTTTCCGGGGGTCGGGGAACACTGAAGCTTTCTTT.

This clonotype was counted at least ten times. This CDR3 reads CASSLANAGGDNEQFF. The CDR3 DNA sequence: TGCGCCAGCAGCTTGGCCAACGCGGGGGGAGACAATGAGCAGTTCTTC. J is TRBJ2-1 and V is TRBV5-1; 8 nucleotides match TRBD2. Germline-derived CDR1 and CDR2 are SGHRS and YFSETQ. The V and J ends lost 0 bases and 5 bases, in that order; junction bases with no gene match: 7. CDR3 size: 16 residues.

The CDR3: CSAPRDRGDYGYTF. CDR3 nucleotides: TGCAGTGCTCCCCGGGACCGGGGAGACTATGGCTACACCTTC. The gene calls are TRBV20-1 and TRBJ1-2; TRBD1 might be the D (5 bases). Germline CDR1 reads DFQATT; CDR2 reads SNEGSKA (reference sequence). The length of the CDR3 is 14 residues. V shed 5 bases and J shed 3 bases, with 16 bases lying between them.

This clonotype was seen a handful of times. J is TRBJ1-1 and V is TRBV5-1; the D gene is possibly TRBD1 (5 bases). Trimming stripped 5 bases from V and 1 base from J, with 12 bases between. Looked up from germline, CDR1 is SGHRS and CDR2 is YFSETQ. CDR3 length equals 14 residues. The CDR3 loop reads CASRGVGGNTEAFF. CDR3 nucleotides: TGCGCCAGCAGAGGGGTCGGGGGGAACACTGAAGCTTTCTTT.

The V and J genes are TRBV11-2 and TRBJ2-1; D remains unclear. Germline V CDR1 and CDR2: SGHAT, FQNNGV. Trimming removed 5 bases at V and 8 bases at J, with 13 bases between. This CDR3 comprises 13 residues. This CDR3 is CASSLTGSYEQFF. The CDR3 nucleotides read TGTGCCAGCAGCCTAACCGGCAGCTATGAGCAGTTCTTC.